This passage covers 5 T cell receptor beta chains from one sample sequenced in a study of HIV-infected patients and healthy controls. Using its own MiXCR run on the 5' RACE reads, TCRdb lists one record per CDR3 protein. The sample has 15,000 to 20,000 distinct CDR3 sequences, over 15% seen once; the top ten hold approximately 25%. Sequences were obtained from CD8+ T cells from blood. The receptors originated from a human donor in good health.

The chain joins TRBV20-1 to TRBJ2-3; 9 bases align to TRBD2. The CDR3 is made up of 17 amino acids. The V and J ends lost 3 bases and 0 bases, in that order; junction bases with no gene match: 10. Germline V lookup: CDR1 DFQATT, CDR2 SNEGSKA (reference sequence). The CDR3: CSASPSGIGPSTDTQYF. In DNA form, the CDR3 reads TGCAGTGCTAGTCCTAGCGGGATCGGACCTAGCACAGATACGCAGTATTTT.

This clonotype was seen repeatedly, ten times or more. The chain couples TRBV4-3 to TRBJ2-5, with 8 bases identical to TRBD2. Trimming took 4 bases from V and 5 from J; bases not matched to a gene: 9. The CDR3 runs 15 residues. The germline V gene encodes CDR1 LGHNA and CDR2 YSLEER. The CDR3 region has the DNA TGCGCCAGCAGCCCAGCGGGAGAGGAAGGGGAGACCCAGTACTTC. Its translation: CASSPAGEEGETQYF.

In this sample, this clonotype turned up many times. The chain has TRBV19 and TRBJ2-1; D remains unclear. V gave up 4 bases and J gave up 1 base, with 8 bases separating them. CDR1 and CDR2 from the germline V gene are LNHDA and SQIVND (reference sequence). This CDR3 is built from 14 residues. The CDR3 spells CASSNGASYNEQFF. The CDR3 DNA reads as TGTGCCAGTAGTAACGGCGCGTCCTACAATGAGCAGTTCTTC.

This clonotype occurred many times. CDR3 DNA: TGCAGCGTTGAAGATCTTTGGAGCTCCTACAATGAGCAGTTCTTC. Amino acid sequence: CSVEDLWSSYNEQFF. This chain connects TRBV29-1 to TRBJ2-1; D is ambiguous. From germline, CDR1 is SQVTM and CDR2 ANQGSEA. Trimming removed 0 bases at V and 0 bases at J, with 9 bases between. The CDR3 spans 15 residues.

This rearrangement joins TRBV5-1 to TRBJ2-1; D might be TRBD1 (5 bases). Germline V gives CDR1 SGHRS, CDR2 YFSETQ. This CDR3 is 14 amino acids long. The V end lost 1 base, the J end lost 6 bases, and 11 bases lay between the germline ends. DNA of the CDR3: TGCGCCAGCAGCTTGTTTGGGGCCCCCAATGAGCAGTTCTTC. Protein product: CASSLFGAPNEQFF.